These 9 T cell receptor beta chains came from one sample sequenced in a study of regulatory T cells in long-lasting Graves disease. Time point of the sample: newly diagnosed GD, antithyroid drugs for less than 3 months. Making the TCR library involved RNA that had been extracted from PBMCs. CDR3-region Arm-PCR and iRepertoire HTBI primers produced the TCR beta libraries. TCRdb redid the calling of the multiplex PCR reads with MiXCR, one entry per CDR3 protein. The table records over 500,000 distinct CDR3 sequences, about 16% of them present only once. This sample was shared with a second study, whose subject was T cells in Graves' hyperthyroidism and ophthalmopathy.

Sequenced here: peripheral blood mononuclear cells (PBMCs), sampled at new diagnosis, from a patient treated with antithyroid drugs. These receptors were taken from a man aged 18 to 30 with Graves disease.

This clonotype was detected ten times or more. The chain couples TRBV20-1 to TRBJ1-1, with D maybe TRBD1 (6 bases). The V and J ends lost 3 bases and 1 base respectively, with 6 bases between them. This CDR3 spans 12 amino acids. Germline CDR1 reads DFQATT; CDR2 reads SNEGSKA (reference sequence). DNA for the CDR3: TGCAGTGCTAGGACAGGGAACACTGAAGCTTTCTTT. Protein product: CSARTGNTEAFF.

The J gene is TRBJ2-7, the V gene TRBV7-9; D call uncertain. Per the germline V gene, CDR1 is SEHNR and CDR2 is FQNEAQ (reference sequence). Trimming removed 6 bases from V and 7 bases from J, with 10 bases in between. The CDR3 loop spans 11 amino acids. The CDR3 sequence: CASRDGGEQYF. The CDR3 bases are TGTGCCAGCAGAGACGGTGGGGAGCAGTACTTC. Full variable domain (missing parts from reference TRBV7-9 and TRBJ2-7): DTGVSQNPRHKITKRGQNVTFRCDPISEHNRLYWYRQTLGQGPEFLTYFQNEAQLEKSRLLSDRFSAERPKGSFSTLEIQRTEQGDSAMYLCASRDGGEQYFGPGTRLTVT.

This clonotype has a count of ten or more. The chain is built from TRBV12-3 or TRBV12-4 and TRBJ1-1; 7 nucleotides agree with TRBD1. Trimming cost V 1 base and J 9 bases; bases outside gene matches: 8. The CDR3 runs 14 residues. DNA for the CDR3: TGTGCCAGCAGTTTAGAAATGGGCAGGGGGAAAGCTTTCTTT. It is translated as CASSLEMGRGKAFF.

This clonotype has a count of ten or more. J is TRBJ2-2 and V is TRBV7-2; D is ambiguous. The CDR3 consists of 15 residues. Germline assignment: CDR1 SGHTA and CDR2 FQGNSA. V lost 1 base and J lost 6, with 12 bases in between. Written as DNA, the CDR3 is TGTGCCAGCAGCTTAGGGACCACTTTCGCCGGGGAGCTGTTTTTT. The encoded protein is CASSLGTTFAGELFF.

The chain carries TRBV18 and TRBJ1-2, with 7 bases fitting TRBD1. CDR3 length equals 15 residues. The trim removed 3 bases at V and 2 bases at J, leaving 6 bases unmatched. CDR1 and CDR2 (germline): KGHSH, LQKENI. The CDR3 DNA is TGTGCCAGCTCACCTGGGACAGACCTAAACTATGGCTACACCTTC. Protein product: CASSPGTDLNYGYTF. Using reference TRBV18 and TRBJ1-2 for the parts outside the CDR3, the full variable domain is NAGVMQNPRHLVRRRGQEARLRCSPMKGHSHVYWYRQLPEEGLKFMVYLQKENIIDESGMPKERFSAEFPKEGPSILRIQQVVRGDSAAYFCASSPGTDLNYGYTFGSGTRLTVV.

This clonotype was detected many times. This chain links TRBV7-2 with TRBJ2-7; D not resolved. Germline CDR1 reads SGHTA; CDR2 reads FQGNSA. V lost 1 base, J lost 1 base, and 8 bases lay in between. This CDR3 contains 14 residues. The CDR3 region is CASSLVQASYEQYF. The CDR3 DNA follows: TGTGCCAGCAGCTTAGTCCAGGCTTCCTACGAGCAGTACTTC.

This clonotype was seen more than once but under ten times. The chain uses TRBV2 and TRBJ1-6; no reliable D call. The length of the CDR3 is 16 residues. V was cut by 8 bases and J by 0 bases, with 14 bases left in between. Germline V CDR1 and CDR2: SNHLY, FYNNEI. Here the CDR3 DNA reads TGTGCCAGCGTACCCTCTAGGCGCTCCTATAATTCACCCCTCCACTTT. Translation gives CASVPSRRSYNSPLHF.

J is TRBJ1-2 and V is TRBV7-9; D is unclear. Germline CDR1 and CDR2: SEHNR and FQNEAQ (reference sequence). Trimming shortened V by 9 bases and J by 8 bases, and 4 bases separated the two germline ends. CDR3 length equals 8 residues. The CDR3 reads CARVGYTF. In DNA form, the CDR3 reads TGTGCCAGGGTCGGCTACACCTTC.

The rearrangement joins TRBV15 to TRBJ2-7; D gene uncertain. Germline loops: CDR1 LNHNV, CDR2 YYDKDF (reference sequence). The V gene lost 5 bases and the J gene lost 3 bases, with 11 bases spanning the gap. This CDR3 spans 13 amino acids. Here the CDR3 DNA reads TGTGCCACCAGCGACTCGATCGACTACGAGCAGTACTTC. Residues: CATSDSIDYEQYF.